These 8 T cell receptor beta chains share one sample of origin, sequenced in a study of early T cells in non-severe SARS-CoV-2 infection. TCRdb independently ran MiXCR on the 5' RACE reads; one entry per CDR3 protein. The data contain about 100,000 distinct CDR3 sequences, about 13% of them singletons. The sample consisted of whole blood. Source of these receptors: an adult who was a healthcare worker with PCR-confirmed SARS-CoV-2 infection or an uninfected control (not recorded which).

The rearrangement links TRBV29-1 to TRBJ2-6, with TRBD1 matching over 10 bases. J lost 4 bases, V lost 4 bases, and 16 bases had no gene match. This CDR3 is built from 19 residues. Germline lookup yields CDR1 SQVTM and CDR2 ANQGSEA. In nucleotides, the CDR3 is TGCAGCGTTGGGGGACCCGGGACAGGGGTCCGTGGCGGGGCCAACGTCCTGACTTTC. Its protein product is CSVGGPGTGVRGGANVLTF.

The rearrangement uses TRBV5-5 and TRBJ1-2; tentatively, D is TRBD1 (5 bases). Per germline, CDR1 SGHKS and CDR2 YYEKEE (reference sequence). The CDR3 contains 13 residues. Trimming stripped 1 base from V and 4 bases from J, with 8 bases between. CDR3 loop: CASSLQGGYGYTF. The CDR3 DNA reads TGTGCCAGCAGCTTGCAGGGCGGCTATGGCTACACCTTC.

Ten or more counts support this clonotype. This sequence joins TRBV6-2 or TRBV6-3 and TRBJ2-2, with D unclear. Per germline, CDR1 MNHEY and CDR2 SVGEGT. The CDR3 length is 14 residues. V was cut by 6 bases and J by 0 bases, with 8 bases left in between. The CDR3 reads CASSHSSNTGELFF. The DNA for the CDR3 is TGTGCCAGCAGCCACAGTTCGAACACCGGGGAGCTGTTTTTT.

This clonotype was detected a few times. The V and J genes are TRBV6-1 and TRBJ1-4; D is unclear. The V gene lost 7 bases and the J gene lost 0 bases, with 15 bases spanning the gap. Germline assignment: CDR1 MNHNS and CDR2 SASEGT. The CDR3 loop spans 16 amino acids. The CDR3 DNA reads TGTGCCAGCACCCCCGCGGGAGGCTCAACTAATGAAAAACTGTTTTTT. Its protein product is CASTPAGGSTNEKLFF.

Only a few counts were recorded for this clonotype. V and J are TRBV11-2 and TRBJ2-1; no clear D gene. With 2 bases removed from V and 4 bases from J, the gap between germline ends came to 9 bases. The germline gives CDR1 SGHAT, CDR2 FQNNGV. The CDR3 is made up of 14 amino acids. The CDR3 sequence is CASSLTQPYNEQFF. The DNA for the CDR3 is TGTGCCAGCAGCTTAACGCAGCCGTACAATGAGCAGTTCTTC.

This clonotype occurred many times. The chain combines TRBV20-1 with TRBJ1-2; TRBD1 agrees at 7 bases. The CDR3 loop spans 13 amino acids. Trimming at V came to 0 bases and at J to 9 bases, leaving 7 bases not matched to a gene. CDR1 DFQATT and CDR2 SNEGSKA come from the germline V gene (reference sequence). Written as DNA, the CDR3 is TGCAGTGCTAGAGATGAGACAGGGAACAGCTACACCTTC. This gives the protein CSARDETGNSYTF.

This clonotype has at least ten counts. The J gene is TRBJ1-3, the V gene TRBV18, with D tentatively TRBD1 (5 bases). V was shortened by 3 bases and J by 0 bases, with 9 bases between the two germline ends. This CDR3 has 15 amino acids. In germline, CDR1 is KGHSH, CDR2 LQKENI. DNA of the CDR3: TGTGCCAGCTCACCGTCCGGGACCTCTGGAAACACCATATATTTT. The encoded protein is CASSPSGTSGNTIYF.

This clonotype was seen a few times. The gene calls are TRBV29-1 and TRBJ2-4; 7 bases fit TRBD1. The length of the CDR3 is 13 residues. V lost 4 bases and J lost 4; bases outside the gene matches: 4. Germline lookup yields CDR1 SQVTM and CDR2 ANQGSEA. CDR3 coding DNA: TGCAGCGTTGGGGCGACAGGGAAAAACATTCAGTACTTC. Translating it yields CSVGATGKNIQYF.